The 24 T cell receptor beta chains below were found in one sample sequenced in a study of CD8+ T cells in alopecia areata. cDNA reverse transcribed from extracted RNA served as the sequencing template. Method: immunoSEQ multiplex PCR; TCRdb's copy keeps in-frame clones and lacks some. The table shows approximately 42,000 clones, with about 71% occurring only once. As for treatment: oral pan-JAK inhibitor, 5-10 mg twice daily. Specimen: CD8+ T cells sorted from blood, collected at week 4, from a patient treated with tofacitinib. Receptor source: a human donor with alopecia areata.

Comments on this clone: One junction end does not reproduce the germline sequence, and a read error may be involved. V and J are TRBV30 and TRBJ1-4; a weak D match, TRBD1 (5 bases). This CDR3 comprises 13 residues. Germline assignment: CDR1 GTSNPN and CDR2 SVGIG (reference sequence). The CDR3 DNA is TGTGCCTGGAGCTCAATGGGCGGGGGTGAATTGGAGTTT. Translating gives CAWSSMGGGELEF.

The gene calls are TRBV29-1 and TRBJ2-7, with D possibly TRBD2 on 6 matching bases. Germline loops: CDR1 SQVTM, CDR2 ANQGSEA. CDR3 length: 14 amino acids. The V and J ends lost 1 base and 5 bases respectively, with 15 bases between them. The CDR3 region has the DNA TGCAGCGTTGAAGTGGAGGGGTCCCTCAACGAGCAGTACTTC. It codes for CSVEVEGSLNEQYF.

The chain is built from TRBV7-9 and TRBJ1-1, with no clear D. The CDR3 has 13 residues. Trimming removed 1 base at V and 0 bases at J, with 3 bases between. Germline V gene data show CDR1 as SEHNR and CDR2 as FQNEAQ (reference sequence). The CDR3 is CASSLDLNTEAFF. CDR3 in DNA: TGTGCCAGCAGCTTAGACTTGAACACTGAAGCTTTCTTT.

The chain is built from TRBV7-2 and TRBJ1-5; 8 positions match TRBD1. CDR1 and CDR2 (germline): SGHTA, FQGNSA. Trimming took 5 bases from V and 7 from J; bases not matched to a gene: 4. The CDR3 length is 13 residues. For the CDR3, the DNA is TGTGCCAGCAGCCTTACAGGGGGGCAGCCCCAGCATTTT. Protein sequence: CASSLTGGQPQHF.

This clone has a handful of counts. The genes are TRBV15 and TRBJ1-2, with 10 bases aligning to TRBD1. In germline, CDR1 is LNHNV, CDR2 YYDKDF (reference sequence). The CDR3 has 15 amino acids. V lost 1 base, J lost 7 bases, and 6 bases stayed unmatched. CDR3 coding DNA: TGTGCCACCAGCAGAGGACAGGGGGCTTTAGGTGGCTACACCTTC. It specifies CATSRGQGALGGYTF.

The chain employs TRBV11-2 and TRBJ1-1, with D perhaps TRBD1 (5 bases). This CDR3 spans 15 amino acids. Trimming removed 4 bases at V and 0 bases at J, with 12 bases between. Germline V gene sequence: CDR1 SGHAT, CDR2 FQNNGV. The CDR3 is CASSSSGSLNTEAFF. DNA of the CDR3: TGTGCCAGCAGCTCATCAGGGTCGCTGAACACTGAAGCTTTCTTT. Combining the CDR3 with reference TRBV11-2 and TRBJ1-1 gives the whole variable domain EAGVAQSPRYKIIEKRQSVAFWCNPISGHATLYWYQQILGQGPKLLIQFQNNGVVDDSQLPKDRFSAERLKGVDSTLKIQPAKLEDSAVYLCASSSSGSLNTEAFFGQGTRLTVV.

This clone has a handful of counts. V gene TRBV4-3 combines with J gene TRBJ1-1; D may be TRBD1 (6 bases). Deletions cut 0 bases from V and 2 bases from J, with 13 bases between. The CDR3 is 16 amino acids. CDR1 LGHNA and CDR2 YSLEER come from the germline V gene. The CDR3 region is CASSQDTGQTNTEAFF. The CDR3 DNA reads TGCGCCAGCAGCCAAGATACCGGACAGACAAACACTGAAGCTTTCTTT.

The chain carries TRBV13 and TRBJ1-6; 8 bases map to TRBD1. After removal of 8 bases from V and 8 bases from J, the junction contained 2 bases not matched to a gene. The CDR3 is made up of 12 amino acids. The germline CDR1 and CDR2 sequences are PRHDT and FYEKMQ (reference sequence). CDR3 in DNA: TGTGCCAGCCAGACAGGGGATTCACCCCTCCACTTT. Translating gives CASQTGDSPLHF. The full variable domain, rest sourced from reference TRBV13 and TRBJ1-6, is AAGVIQSPRHLIKEKRETATLKCYPIPRHDTVYWYQQGPGQDPQFLISFYEKMQSDKGSIPDRFSAQQFSDYHSELNMSSLELGDSALYFCASQTGDSPLHFGNGTRLTVT.

The rearrangement joins TRBV2 to TRBJ1-5, with TRBD1 identical over 9 bases. The V gene end was trimmed by 6 bases and the J gene end by 6 bases; junction bases not matched to a gene: 6. The CDR3 runs 14 residues. Germline CDR1 reads SNHLY; CDR2 reads FYNNEI. DNA of the CDR3: TGTGCCAGCAGCGCTCCGGGACAGGGTCAGCCCCAGCATTTT. Amino acids: CASSAPGQGQPQHF.

This clone has just a few counts. This rearrangement joins TRBV7-9 to TRBJ2-6, with unresolved D. The ends were cut back, 3 bases at V and 0 bases at J, with 6 bases in the middle. There are 15 residues in the CDR3. The germline V gene encodes CDR1 SEHNR and CDR2 FQNEAQ (reference sequence). The CDR3 sequence: CASSLSDSGANVLTF. In DNA, the CDR3 is TGTGCCAGCAGCTTGAGTGACTCTGGGGCCAACGTCCTGACTTTC.

V and J are TRBV10-3 and TRBJ2-7; no reliable D call. This CDR3 comprises 9 residues. Germline loops: CDR1 ENHRY, CDR2 SYGVKD. Trimming pared 11 bases from V and 4 bases from J, leaving 6 bases between. Written as DNA, the CDR3 is TGTGCCTTCAAATACGAGCAGTACTTC. Translating it yields CAFKYEQYF.

The genes are TRBV30 and TRBJ2-6; D is undetermined. CDR1 GTSNPN and CDR2 SVGIG come from the germline V gene (reference sequence). V dropped 5 bases and J dropped 0 bases, with 11 bases sitting between them. This CDR3 has 15 residues. The CDR3 bases are TGTGCCTGGCGGTGGACGGTCTCTGGGGCCAACGTCCTGACTTTC. Residues: CAWRWTVSGANVLTF.

Notes on this clone: In the same sample, other DNA sequences code for this CDR3. The chain combines TRBV9 with TRBJ2-1, with 7 positions matching TRBD2. Germline loops: CDR1 SGDLS, CDR2 YYNGEE. V trimming: 7 bases; J trimming: 7 bases; junction bases outside the gene matches: 2. CDR3 length: 11 residues. CDR3 residues: CASSGGNEQFF. The CDR3 region has the DNA TGTGCCAGCTCGGGGGGAAATGAGCAGTTCTTC.

The chain combines TRBV25-1 with TRBJ1-2; 8 positions match TRBD1. The germline gives CDR1 MGHDK, CDR2 SYGVNS. V shed 4 bases, J shed 6 bases, and the junction held 10 bases outside the gene matches. CDR3 size: 15 residues. The CDR3 DNA follows: TGTGCCAGCAGTGTTAGGACAGGGAGTCGGGATGGCTACACCTTC. It is translated as CASSVRTGSRDGYTF.

The V call is TRBV10-3, the J call TRBJ2-7, with 8 positions matching TRBD1. The V and J ends lost 7 bases and 0 bases, in that order; junction bases with no gene match: 2. In germline, CDR1 is ENHRY, CDR2 SYGVKD. This CDR3 contains 13 residues. CDR3 amino acids: CAINRGDSYEQYF. The CDR3 coding sequence is TGTGCCATCAACAGGGGGGACTCCTACGAGCAGTACTTC.

This chain links TRBV27 with TRBJ2-7; D gene unclear. There are 13 residues in the CDR3. CDR1 MNHEY and CDR2 SMNVEV come from the germline V gene (reference sequence). Trimming took off 0 bases at V and 2 bases at J, with 5 bases between the two ends. The DNA for the CDR3 is TGTGCCAGCAGTTTATCCCGGACCTACGAGCAGTACTTC. Encoded protein: CASSLSRTYEQYF.

The chain combines TRBV19 with TRBJ1-6; D unclear. The CDR3 has 13 residues. V lost 3 bases to trimming and J lost 9 bases, with 9 bases between them. The V gene's germline CDR1 is LNHDA and CDR2 SQIVND (reference sequence). CDR3 region: CASSIGYGSPLHF. DNA for the CDR3: TGTGCCAGTAGTATCGGTTACGGTTCACCCCTCCACTTT.

The chain employs TRBV30 and TRBJ1-1; no firm D call. The CDR3 loop spans 13 amino acids. From germline, CDR1 is GTSNPN and CDR2 SVGIG (reference sequence). The V gene lost 4 bases and the J gene lost 0 bases, with 9 bases spanning the gap. The CDR3 DNA reads as TGTGCCTGGATGGAAGGGATGAACACTGAAGCTTTCTTT. Protein sequence: CAWMEGMNTEAFF.

The chain carries TRBV11-3 and TRBJ1-1; D might be TRBD1 (5 bases). There are 15 residues in the CDR3. CDR1 and CDR2 from the germline V gene are SGHNT and YENEEA. Trimming removed 4 bases from V and 2 bases from J, with 14 bases in between. CDR3 coding DNA: TGTGCCAGCAGCTCAAATTGGGACGGAAACACTGAAGCTTTCTTT. This codes for CASSSNWDGNTEAFF.

The V gene is TRBV27, the J gene TRBJ2-1, with a possible D match to TRBD1 (6 bases). The germline CDR1 and CDR2 sequences are MNHEY and SMNVEV (reference sequence). The CDR3 totals 11 residues. The V end was cut by 6 bases, the J end by 10 bases, with 10 bases between. CDR3 nucleotides: TGTGCCAGCAGCCAGGGGCAAGAGCAGTTCTTC. Translating it yields CASSQGQEQFF.

J is TRBJ2-1 and V is TRBV7-8; no clear D gene. CDR1 and CDR2 (germline): SGHVS, FQNEAQ. Trimming pared 0 bases from V and 7 bases from J, leaving 1 base between. The CDR3 consists of 11 residues. The CDR3, as DNA: TGTGCCAGCAGCTTAGCAAATGAGCAGTTCTTC. Translated: CASSLANEQFF.

In nucleotides, the CDR3 is TGCGCCAGCAGCCAAGACAGGGGGGCGGGCTTGGAGACCCAGTACTTC. It yields the protein CASSQDRGAGLETQYF. This rearrangement joins TRBV4-3 to TRBJ2-5, with D possibly matching TRBD1 (7 bases). Trimming took off 0 bases at V and 5 bases at J, with 16 bases between the two ends. The CDR3 extends over 16 amino acids. Per germline, CDR1 LGHNA and CDR2 YSLEER.

This chain links TRBV19 with TRBJ2-3; 9 bases are shared with TRBD2. V lost 7 bases, J lost 2 bases, and 4 bases stayed unmatched. This CDR3 comprises 14 residues. The germline V gene encodes CDR1 LNHDA and CDR2 SQIVND (reference sequence). In DNA, the CDR3 is TGTGCCAGTACGCGGGGGGGTGTCACAGATACGCAGTATTTT. It codes for CASTRGGVTDTQYF.

As regards this clone: The germline gene is not matched at one end of the junction; a read error may be the cause. The chain uses TRBV5-1 and TRBJ1-6, with D perhaps matching TRBD1 (6 bases). Germline loops: CDR1 SGHRS, CDR2 YFSETQ. CDR3 length: 14 residues. The CDR3 is CASTLTGSQSPLHF. The CDR3 region has the DNA TGTGCCAGCACCCTAACAGGGTCTCAGTCACCCCTCCACTTT.